One sample yielded the 11 T cell receptor beta chains listed below, sequenced in a study of glioma-infiltrating T cells after dendritic cell vaccination. Sequencing was performed with immunoSEQ multiplex PCR; in TCRdb, only in-frame clones are kept and a portion is missing. The table shows around 97,000 clones, with roughly 81% occurring only once. Sequenced material: blood, taken before dendritic cell vaccination. The receptors derive from a human donor with glioblastoma.

With respect to this clone: The junction shows a germline mismatch at one end, possibly a read error. This chain links TRBV13 with TRBJ2-7, with TRBD2 matching over 7 bases. There are 16 residues in the CDR3. Looked up from germline, CDR1 is PRHDT and CDR2 is FYEKMQ (reference sequence). CDR3 sequence reads: CASSQTGDGGSYEQYF. The CDR3 DNA reads as TGCGCCAGCAGCCAAACCGGGGACGGGGGGTCCTACGAGCAGTACTTC.

The rearrangement joins TRBV27 to TRBJ1-2; TRBD1 might be the D (5 bases). The germline V and J ends were trimmed by 0 bases and 1 base, with 9 bases remaining between them. Germline loops: CDR1 MNHEY, CDR2 SMNVEV (reference sequence). The CDR3 extends over 15 amino acids. CDR3: CASSLSAGNNYGYTF. CDR3 nucleotides: TGTGCCAGCAGTTTATCGGCAGGGAATAACTATGGCTACACCTTC.

V and J are TRBV27 and TRBJ2-6, with D unresolved. The V gene lost 1 base and the J gene lost 4 bases, with 11 bases spanning the gap. CDR1 is MNHEY, CDR2 SMNVEV, per germline (reference sequence). The CDR3 length is 16 residues. CDR3 sequence reads: CASSLFTGSGANVLTF. CDR3 coding DNA: TGTGCCAGCAGTTTATTCACGGGTTCCGGGGCCAACGTCCTGACTTTC.

J is TRBJ2-7 and V is TRBV4-1, with D possibly TRBD2 on 5 matching bases. Trimming took 4 bases from V and 0 from J, leaving 10 bases between them. Germline assignment: CDR1 MGHRA and CDR2 YSYEKL. This CDR3 comprises 14 residues. CDR3 sequence: CASSLGIVSYEQYF. The CDR3 nucleotides read TGCGCCAGCAGCCTCGGGATAGTCTCCTACGAGCAGTACTTC.

This chain joins TRBV5-1 and TRBJ1-1, with 7 positions matching TRBD1. Germline CDR1 reads SGHRS; CDR2 reads YFSETQ. CDR3 size: 15 residues. V shed 2 bases, J shed 6 bases, and the junction held 10 bases outside the gene matches. Here the CDR3 DNA reads TGCGCCAGCAGCTTAATCCGGGACAGTAGCGCTGAAGCTTTCTTT. As protein: CASSLIRDSSAEAFF. Full variable domain (remainder filled in from reference TRBV5-1 and TRBJ1-1): KAGVTQTPRYLIKTRGQQVTLSCSPISGHRSVSWYQQTPGQGLQFLFEYFSETQRNKGNFPGRFSGRQFSNSRSEMNVSTLELGDSALYLCASSLIRDSSAEAFFGQGTRLTVV.

The chain joins TRBV7-6 to TRBJ2-3; D remains unclear. This CDR3 is 14 amino acids long. The germline gives CDR1 SGHVS, CDR2 FNYEAQ. Between the trimmed V and J ends, which lost 0 bases and 0 bases, there was a span of 4 bases. The CDR3: CASSLATSTDTQYF. CDR3 DNA: TGTGCCAGCAGCTTAGCAACTAGCACAGATACGCAGTATTTT.

This clone was counted between two and nine times. J is TRBJ1-5 and V is TRBV6-6, with TRBD1 matching 10 bases. The CDR3 contains 15 residues. Germline CDR1 and CDR2: MNHNY and SVGAGI (reference sequence). V gave up 2 bases and J gave up 7 bases; unmatched junction bases: 5. The CDR3 sequence is CASSYDRGLRQPQHF. For the CDR3, the DNA is TGTGCCAGCAGTTACGACAGGGGGCTGCGCCAGCCCCAGCATTTT.

The V gene is TRBV7-2, the J gene TRBJ1-1; no firm D call. Trimming stripped 4 bases from V and 1 base from J, with 7 bases between. This CDR3 has 13 amino acids. CDR1 SGHTA and CDR2 FQGNSA come from the germline V gene. The CDR3 region is CASSSVWNTEAFF. The CDR3 nucleotides read TGTGCCAGCAGCTCTGTTTGGAACACTGAAGCTTTCTTT.

This clone was counted at least ten times. The chain combines TRBV19 with TRBJ2-5; a possible D gene is TRBD2 (6 bases). Germline CDR1 and CDR2: LNHDA and SQIVND (reference sequence). V lost 11 bases and J 4 bases, leaving 26 bases between the germline ends. This CDR3 contains 16 residues. The DNA of the CDR3 is TGTGCCTTTCTCAACTGGACACATAACGGGGGAGAGACCCAGTACTTC. This translates into CAFLNWTHNGGETQYF.

The rearrangement joins TRBV7-2 to TRBJ1-1, with D unclear. Germline V CDR1 and CDR2: SGHTA, FQGNSA. The CDR3 has 13 residues. Trimming removed 0 bases from V and 2 bases from J, with 4 bases in between. DNA for the CDR3: TGTGCCAGCAGCTTAGCTCCTAACACTGAAGCTTTCTTT. It encodes CASSLAPNTEAFF.

The V gene is TRBV6-5, the J gene TRBJ2-2; no firm D call. Germline V lookup: CDR1 MNHEY, CDR2 SVGAGI. Trimming left V 4 bases short and J 2 bases short, with 11 bases between. This CDR3 contains 15 residues. As DNA, the CDR3 is TGTGCCAGCAGTTGGAGCGACGAAAACACCGGGGAGCTGTTTTTT. It codes for CASSWSDENTGELFF.